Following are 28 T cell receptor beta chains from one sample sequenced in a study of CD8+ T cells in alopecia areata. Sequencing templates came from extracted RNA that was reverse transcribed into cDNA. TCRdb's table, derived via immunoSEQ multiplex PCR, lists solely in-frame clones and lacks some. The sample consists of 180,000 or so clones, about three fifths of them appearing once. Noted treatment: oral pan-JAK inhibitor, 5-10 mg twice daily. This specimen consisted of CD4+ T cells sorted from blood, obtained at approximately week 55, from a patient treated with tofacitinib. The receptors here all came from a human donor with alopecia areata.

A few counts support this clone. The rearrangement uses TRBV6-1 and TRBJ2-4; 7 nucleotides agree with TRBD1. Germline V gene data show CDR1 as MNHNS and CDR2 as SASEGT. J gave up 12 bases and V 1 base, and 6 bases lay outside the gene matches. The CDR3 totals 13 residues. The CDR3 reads CASSEVVRDSQYF. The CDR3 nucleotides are TGTGCCAGCAGTGAAGTCGTCCGGGACAGTCAGTACTTC.

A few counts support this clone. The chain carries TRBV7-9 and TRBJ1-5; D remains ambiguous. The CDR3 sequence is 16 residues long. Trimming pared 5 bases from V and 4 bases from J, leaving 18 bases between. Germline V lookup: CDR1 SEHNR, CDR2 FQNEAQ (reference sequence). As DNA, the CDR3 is TGTGCCAGCAGCCGAGCGGGGTCCGGATCGAATCAGCCCCAGCATTTT. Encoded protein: CASSRAGSGSNQPQHF.

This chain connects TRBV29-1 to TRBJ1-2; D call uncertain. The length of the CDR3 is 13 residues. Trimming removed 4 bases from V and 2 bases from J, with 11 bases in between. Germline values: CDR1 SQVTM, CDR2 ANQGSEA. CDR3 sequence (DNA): TGCAGCGTTGGATTACCATCCAACTATGGCTACACCTTC. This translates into CSVGLPSNYGYTF. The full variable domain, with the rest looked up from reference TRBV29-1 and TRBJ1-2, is SAVISQKPSRDICQRGTSLTIQCQVDSQVTMMFWYRQQPGQSLTLIATANQGSEATYESGFVIDKFPISRPNLTFSTLTVSNMSPEDSSIYLCSVGLPSNYGYTFGSGTRLTVV.

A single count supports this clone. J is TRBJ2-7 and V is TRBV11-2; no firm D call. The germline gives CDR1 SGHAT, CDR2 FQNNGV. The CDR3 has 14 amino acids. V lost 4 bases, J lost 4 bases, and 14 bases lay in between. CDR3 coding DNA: TGTGCCAGCAGCTACCATACGACACTTTACGAGCAGTACTTC. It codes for CASSYHTTLYEQYF.

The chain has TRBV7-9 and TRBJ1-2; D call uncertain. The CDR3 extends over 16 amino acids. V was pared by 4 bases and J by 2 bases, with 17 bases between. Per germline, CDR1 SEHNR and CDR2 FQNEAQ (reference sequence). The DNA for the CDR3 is TGTGCCAGCAGCTACGAGAGGCCGGGCGGGAACTATGGCTACACCTTC. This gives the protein CASSYERPGGNYGYTF.

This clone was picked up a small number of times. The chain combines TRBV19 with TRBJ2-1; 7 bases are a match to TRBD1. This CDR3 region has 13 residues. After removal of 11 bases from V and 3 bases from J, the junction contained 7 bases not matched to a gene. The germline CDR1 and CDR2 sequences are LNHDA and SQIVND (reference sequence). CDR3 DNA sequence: TGTGCCTGCTCCGGGACAGTCTACAATGAGCAGTTCTTC. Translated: CACSGTVYNEQFF.

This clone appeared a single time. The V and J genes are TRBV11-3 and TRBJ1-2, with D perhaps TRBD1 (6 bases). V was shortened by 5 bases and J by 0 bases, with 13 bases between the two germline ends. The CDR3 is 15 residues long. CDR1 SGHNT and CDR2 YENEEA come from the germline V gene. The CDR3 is CASSARSGANYGYTF. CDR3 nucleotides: TGTGCCAGCAGCGCCCGCTCAGGGGCTAACTATGGCTACACCTTC. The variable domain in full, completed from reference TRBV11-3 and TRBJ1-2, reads EAGVVQSPRYKIIEKKQPVAFWCNPISGHNTLYWYLQNLGQGPELLIRYENEEAVDDSQLPKDRFSAERLKGVDSTLKIQPAELGDSAVYLCASSARSGANYGYTFGSGTRLTVV.

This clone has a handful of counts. The CDR3, as DNA: TGTGCCAGCACCTCATATTGGACCGGGAACACTGAAGCTTTCTTT. Translation: CASTSYWTGNTEAFF. The chain carries TRBV6-5 and TRBJ1-1; D unresolved. The CDR3 totals 15 residues. V was trimmed by 7 bases and J by 1 base, leaving 16 bases between them. In germline, CDR1 is MNHEY, CDR2 SVGAGI.

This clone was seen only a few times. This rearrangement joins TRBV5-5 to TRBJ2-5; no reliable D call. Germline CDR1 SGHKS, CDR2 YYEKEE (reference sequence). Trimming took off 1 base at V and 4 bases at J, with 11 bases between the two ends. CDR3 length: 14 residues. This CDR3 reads CASSLIGLRETQYF. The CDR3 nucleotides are TGTGCCAGCAGCTTGATAGGGTTAAGAGAGACCCAGTACTTC.

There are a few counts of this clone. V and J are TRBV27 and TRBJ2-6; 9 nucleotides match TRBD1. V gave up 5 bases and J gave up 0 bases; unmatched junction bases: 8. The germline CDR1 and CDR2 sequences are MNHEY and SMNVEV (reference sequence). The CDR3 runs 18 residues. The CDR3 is CASSAPGQGYSGANVLTF. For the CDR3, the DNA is TGTGCCAGCAGTGCTCCGGGACAGGGATACTCTGGGGCCAACGTCCTGACTTTC.

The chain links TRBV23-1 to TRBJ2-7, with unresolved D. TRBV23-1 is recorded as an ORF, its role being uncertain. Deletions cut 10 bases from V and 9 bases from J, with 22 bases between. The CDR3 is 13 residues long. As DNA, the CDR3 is TGCGCCATCCAAATCCCCTTCTTTTCTTGGCAGTACTTC. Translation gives CAIQIPFFSWQYF.

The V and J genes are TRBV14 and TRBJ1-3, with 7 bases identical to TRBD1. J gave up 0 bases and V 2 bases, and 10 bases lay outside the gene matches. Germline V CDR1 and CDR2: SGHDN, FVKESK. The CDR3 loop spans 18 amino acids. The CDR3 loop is CASSQYRGRESSGNTIYF. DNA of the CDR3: TGTGCCAGCAGCCAATACAGGGGCCGGGAAAGCTCTGGAAACACCATATATTTT.

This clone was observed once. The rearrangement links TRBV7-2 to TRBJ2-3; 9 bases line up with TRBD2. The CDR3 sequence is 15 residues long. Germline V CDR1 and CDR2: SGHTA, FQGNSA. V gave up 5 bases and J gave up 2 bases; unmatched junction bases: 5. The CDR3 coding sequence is TGTGCCAGCAGCAAAGCGGGGGGATACACAGATACGCAGTATTTT. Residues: CASSKAGGYTDTQYF.

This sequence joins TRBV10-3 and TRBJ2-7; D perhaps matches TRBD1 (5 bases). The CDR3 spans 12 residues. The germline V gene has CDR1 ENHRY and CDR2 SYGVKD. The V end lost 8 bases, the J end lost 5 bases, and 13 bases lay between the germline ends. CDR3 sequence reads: CAIHGANDEQYF. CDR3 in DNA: TGTGCCATCCATGGGGCAAACGACGAGCAGTACTTC.

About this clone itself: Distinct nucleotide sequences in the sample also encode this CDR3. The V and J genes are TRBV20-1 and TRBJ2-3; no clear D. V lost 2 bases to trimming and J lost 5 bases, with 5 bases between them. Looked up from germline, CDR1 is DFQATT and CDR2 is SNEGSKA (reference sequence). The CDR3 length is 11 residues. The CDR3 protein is CSARLGDTQYF. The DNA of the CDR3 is TGCAGTGCTAGACTGGGAGATACGCAGTATTTT.

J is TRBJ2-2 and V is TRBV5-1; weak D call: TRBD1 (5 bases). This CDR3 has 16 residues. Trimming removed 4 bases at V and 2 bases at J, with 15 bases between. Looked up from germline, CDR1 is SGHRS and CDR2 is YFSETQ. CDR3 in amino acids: CASSPGRQLNTGELFF. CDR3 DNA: TGCGCCAGCAGCCCTGGTCGACAGCTAAACACCGGGGAGCTGTTTTTT.

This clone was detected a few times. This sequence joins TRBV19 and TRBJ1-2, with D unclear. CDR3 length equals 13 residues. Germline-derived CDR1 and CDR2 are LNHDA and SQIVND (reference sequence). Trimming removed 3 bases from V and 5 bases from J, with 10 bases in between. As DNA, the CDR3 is TGTGCCAGTAGTATTATCCTGCTATATGGCTACACCTTC. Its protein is CASSIILLYGYTF.

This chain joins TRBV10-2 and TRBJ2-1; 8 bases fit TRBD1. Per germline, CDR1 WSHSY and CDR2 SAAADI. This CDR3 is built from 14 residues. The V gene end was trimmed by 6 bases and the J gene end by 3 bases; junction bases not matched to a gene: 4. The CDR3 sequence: CASRDRGVYNEQFF. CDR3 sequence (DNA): TGCGCCAGCAGAGACAGGGGCGTCTACAATGAGCAGTTCTTC.

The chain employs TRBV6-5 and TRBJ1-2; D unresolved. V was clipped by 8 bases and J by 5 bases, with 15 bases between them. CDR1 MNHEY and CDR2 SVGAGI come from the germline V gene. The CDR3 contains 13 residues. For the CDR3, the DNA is TGTGCCAGCGCCACAGTCTCGGGTTATGGCTACACCTTC. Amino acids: CASATVSGYGYTF.

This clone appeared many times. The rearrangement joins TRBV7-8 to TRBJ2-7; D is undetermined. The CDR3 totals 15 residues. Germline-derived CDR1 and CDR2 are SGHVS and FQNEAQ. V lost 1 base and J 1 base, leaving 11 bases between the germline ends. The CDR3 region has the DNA TGTGCCAGCAGCTTAGGAGTGACACCTTCCTACGAGCAGTACTTC. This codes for CASSLGVTPSYEQYF.

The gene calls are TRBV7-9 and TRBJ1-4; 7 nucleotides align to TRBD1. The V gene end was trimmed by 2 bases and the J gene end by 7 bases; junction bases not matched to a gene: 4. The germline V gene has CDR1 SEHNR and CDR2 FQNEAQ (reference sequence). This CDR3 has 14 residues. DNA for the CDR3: TGTGCCAGCAGCTTATTCAGGGGGAGTGAAAAACTGTTTTTT. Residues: CASSLFRGSEKLFF. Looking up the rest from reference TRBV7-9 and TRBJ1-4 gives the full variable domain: DTGVSQNPRHKITKRGQNVTFRCDPISEHNRLYWYRQTLGQGPEFLTYFQNEAQLEKSRLLSDRFSAERPKGSFSTLEIQRTEQGDSAMYLCASSLFRGSEKLFFGSGTQLSVL.

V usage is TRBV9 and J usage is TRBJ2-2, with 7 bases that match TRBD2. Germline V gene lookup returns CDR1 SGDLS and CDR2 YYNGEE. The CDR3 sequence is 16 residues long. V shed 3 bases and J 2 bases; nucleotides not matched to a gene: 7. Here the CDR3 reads CASSDGTTSNTGELFF. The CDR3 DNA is TGTGCCAGCAGCGATGGGACTACCTCAAACACCGGGGAGCTGTTTTTT. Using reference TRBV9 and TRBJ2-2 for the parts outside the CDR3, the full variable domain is DSGVTQTPKHLITATGQRVTLRCSPRSGDLSVYWYQQSLDQGLQFLIQYYNGEERAKGNILERFSAQQFPDLHSELNLSSLELGDSALYFCASSDGTTSNTGELFFGEGSRLTVL.

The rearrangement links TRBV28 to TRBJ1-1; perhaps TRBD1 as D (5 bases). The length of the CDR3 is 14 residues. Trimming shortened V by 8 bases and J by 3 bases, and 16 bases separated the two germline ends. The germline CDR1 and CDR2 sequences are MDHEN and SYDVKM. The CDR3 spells CASLVGGRYTEAFF. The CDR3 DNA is TGTGCCAGCCTCGTGGGGGGAAGGTACACTGAAGCTTTCTTT.

This CDR3 reads CSAWQGPGEQYF. The CDR3 DNA is TGCAGCGCCTGGCAGGGGCCAGGCGAGCAGTACTTC. This chain connects TRBV29-1 to TRBJ2-7; possibly TRBD1 for D (6 bases). Looked up from germline, CDR1 is SQVTM and CDR2 is ANQGSEA. CDR3 length: 12 residues. V lost 7 bases and J 6 bases, leaving 16 bases between the germline ends.

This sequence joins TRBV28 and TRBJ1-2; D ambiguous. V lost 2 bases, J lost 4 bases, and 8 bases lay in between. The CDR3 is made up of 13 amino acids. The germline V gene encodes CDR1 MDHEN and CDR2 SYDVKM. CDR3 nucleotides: TGTGCCAGCAGTTTAGGAAGTTTCTATGGCTACACCTTC. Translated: CASSLGSFYGYTF.

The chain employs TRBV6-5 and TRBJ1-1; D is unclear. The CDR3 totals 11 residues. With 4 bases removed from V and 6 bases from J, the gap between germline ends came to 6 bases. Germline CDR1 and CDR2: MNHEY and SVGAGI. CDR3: CASSSFSEAFF. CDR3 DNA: TGTGCCAGCAGTTCATTTTCTGAAGCTTTCTTT.

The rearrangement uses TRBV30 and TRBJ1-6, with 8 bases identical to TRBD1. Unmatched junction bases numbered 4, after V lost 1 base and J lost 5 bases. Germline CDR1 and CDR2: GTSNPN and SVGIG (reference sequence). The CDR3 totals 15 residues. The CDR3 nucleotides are TGTGCCTGGAGTGCGAAGACAGGGGATAATTCACCCCTCCACTTT. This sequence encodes CAWSAKTGDNSPLHF. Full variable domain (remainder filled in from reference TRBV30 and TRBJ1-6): SQTIHQWPATLVQPVGSPLSLECTVEGTSNPNLYWYRQAAGRGLQLLFYSVGIGQISSEVPQNLSASRPQDRQFILSSKKLLLSDSGFYLCAWSAKTGDNSPLHFGNGTRLTVT.

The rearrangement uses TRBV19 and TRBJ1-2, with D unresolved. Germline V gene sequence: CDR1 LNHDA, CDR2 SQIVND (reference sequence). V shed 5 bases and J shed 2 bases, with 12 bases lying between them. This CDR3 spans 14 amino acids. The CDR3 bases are TGTGCCAGTAGTGCCGGTTGGGGAAACTATGGCTACACCTTC. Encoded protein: CASSAGWGNYGYTF.